This TCR beta chain comes out of a study of blood T cell repertoires in COVID-19. Study in general: The United States, Italy and Spain provided the acute and convalescent COVID-19 samples. PBMCs, B-cell-depleted T cells, or T cells were the source of the cDNA or gDNA that made up the material.

Trimming removed 1 base at V and 1 base at J, with 7 bases between. The germline CDR1 and CDR2 sequences are SQVTM and ANQGSEA. The CDR3 length is 13 residues. Methods used by the authors: Researchers report that nucleated cell counts were estimated from reference gene primer amplification. TCRdb's copy holds only in-frame clones and misses some; the assay was immunoSEQ multiplex PCR. The V and J calls and clone size were taken over from that table, and D and trimming were inferred from the DNA. This sample has some 80,000 clones, with around 84% found just once. The sample taken for sequencing was peripheral blood. This chain links TRBV29-1 with TRBJ1-1; the D is unclear. This TCR was sampled from a woman aged 70 to 79 with acute or convalescent COVID-19. The CDR3 sequence: CSVEVGGNTEAFF. In DNA form, the CDR3 reads TGCAGCGTTGAAGTAGGAGGGAACACTGAAGCTTTCTTT.